This TCR beta chain was recovered during a study of T cell responses to AZD1222 COVID-19 vaccine (dated by TCRdb to 2020 to 2023). Regarding the research as a whole: TCR sequencing was performed for more than 230 trial participants, of whom 200 to 220 were given two doses of AZD1222 and 26 were given two doses of MenACWY control vaccine. Trial participants were enrolled into age subgroups of 18-55, 56-69 and 70-plus years, which contained about 160, 30 and 59 TCR-sequenced participants, respectively.

The CDR3 regions of human TCRbeta chains were subjected to immunosequencing. In the original analysis: TCRs in the repertoires were matched against a reference library of SARS-CoV-2-specific TCRs that had been generated with the MIRA antigen-specificity platform. Breadth meant the fraction of unique TCRs that were SARS-CoV-2-associated, whereas depth meant the fraction of total T cells that were SARS-CoV-2-associated. Each spike-specific TCR was assigned to its reactive spike region and to a CD4 or CD8 class using the MIRA data. Log10-transformed breadth and depth values were compared by one-way ANOVA with Sidak's multiple comparisons tests. The table was pulled from immuneACCESS by TCRdb, which kept in-frame rearrangements only. Such tables lose some clones; where checked, under half of the loss comes from unresolved V genes, and the rest has no known cause. Clonal size and the V and J genes are those of that table, whereas D and trimming came from the DNA. The table for this sample lists 30,000 to 35,000 clones; 85% to 90% of them were counted only once. Together, the top ten hold 11% of the sample.

What the study reported, not specific to this receptor: Conclusions about previously exposed vaccinees are limited, since just five or six AZD1222 recipients were seropositive for SARS-CoV-2 at baseline. Because no samples from the day 14 peak response were available, repertoires could be characterized only after the peak T cell response. Participants were mostly white British and included more females than males, and it was suggested by the authors that clonal diversity may have been underestimated. The vaccine-associated CD4 TCRs covered the entire spike protein, and the dominant responses fell in regions 160-218 and 743-854. In the small 56-69-year group, the increase in depth fell short of significance, most likely because of low power. After two AZD1222 doses, both the breadth and the depth of spike-specific TCRs were significantly higher than at day 0 and than in MenACWY recipients. Epitopes outside the regions mutated in the B.1.351 and B.1.1.7 variants were reportedly recognized by nearly half of the unique spike-specific TCRs.

As regards this clone: The target of this receptor is not known. Sequence at one end of the junction differs from germline and may be a read error.

CDR1 and CDR2, looked up from the germline V gene, are MNHEY and SVGEGT. Spanning cysteine to phenylalanine, the CDR3 consists of 15 amino acids. Only the CDR3 part of the read is kept: 45 bases, read in frame from the first base. The time point label of this sample denotes: about 28 days (+/-7) after the second vaccine dose. AZD1222 recipients with second doses at about 4 weeks or about 12 weeks were pooled, because spike-specific TCR depth and breadth did not differ between schedules. Vaccinee samples came from UK trials COV001 and COV002, including a single-blind randomized controlled phase 2/3 trial of AZD1222 (ChAdOx1 nCoV-19) in healthy adults. For TCRbeta chain sequencing, PBMC samples from trial participants were taken at day 0 and at day 28 after the second dose.

This clonotype was obtained from an adult who received the AZD1222 COVID-19 vaccine. This specimen consisted of peripheral blood, obtained 28 days after the second AZD1222 dose. The receptor chain draws on TRBV6-2 or TRBV6-3 and TRBJ2-7, and 13 bases in between align with TRBD2. The CDR3 reads CASSPLAGGSSEQYF. The DNA sequence is TGTGCCAGCAGTCCACTAGCGGGAGGGTCCTCCGAGCAGTACTTC.